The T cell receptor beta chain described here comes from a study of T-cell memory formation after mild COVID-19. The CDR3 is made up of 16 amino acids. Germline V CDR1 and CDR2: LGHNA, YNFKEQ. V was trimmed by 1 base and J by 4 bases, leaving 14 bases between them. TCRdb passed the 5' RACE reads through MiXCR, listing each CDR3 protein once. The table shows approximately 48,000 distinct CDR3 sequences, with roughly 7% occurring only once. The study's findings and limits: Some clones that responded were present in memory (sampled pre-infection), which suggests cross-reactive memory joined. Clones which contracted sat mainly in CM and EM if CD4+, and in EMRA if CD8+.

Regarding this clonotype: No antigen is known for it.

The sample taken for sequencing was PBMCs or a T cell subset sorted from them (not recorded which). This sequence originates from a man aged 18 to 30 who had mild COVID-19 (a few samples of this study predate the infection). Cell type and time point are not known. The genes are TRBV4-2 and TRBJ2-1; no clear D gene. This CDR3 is CASSQALDGRYNEQFF. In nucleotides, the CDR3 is TGTGCCAGCAGCCAAGCTTTGGACGGTCGATACAATGAGCAGTTCTTC.